This T cell receptor beta chain was captured in a study of T cell repertoires in cytomegalovirus infection. Turning to the study itself: CMV infection plus the matching HLA type was flagged by public TCR beta signatures.

TCRdb ran MiXCR on the reads and lists one entry per CDR3 protein. Found here are 80,000 to 130,000 distinct CDR3 sequences, about a quarter of them singletons; the top ten hold 30% to 40%. This clonotype was seen ten or more times. Its antigen is as yet unknown. Germline CDR1 is LGHNA and CDR2 is YSLEER. The length of the CDR3 is 18 residues. J gave up 3 bases and V 1 base, and 10 bases lay outside the gene matches. General study results and limits: Using cumulative public TCR beta family frequency, the authors identified those who carried CMV together with the relevant HLA. The study found HLA-C-restricted CMV-specific TCR beta clonotypes dominating the ex vivo response.

The sequence was obtained from a human donor in good health (CMV status not recorded). Some clones in this sample may be carry-over from other donors' samples. Sequenced input: CD8+ T cells from PBMCs. V is TRBV4-3 and J is TRBJ1-1, with 11 positions matching TRBD1. DNA for the CDR3: TGCGCCAGCAGCCAAGGGATTGGACAGGGGGCGTTTGACACTGAAGCTTTCTTT. Its protein product is CASSQGIGQGAFDTEAFF.